This T cell receptor (beta chain) was observed in a study of blood T cell repertoires in COVID-19. Study summary: Some COVID-19 samples were acute and others convalescent; all came from the United States, Italy and Spain. PBMCs, B-cell-depleted T cells, or T cells were the source of the cDNA or gDNA that made up the material.

Original methodology: Cell counts per sample came from amplifying reference gene primers. Clones were read by immunoSEQ multiplex PCR, and TCRdb kept only the in-frame ones, dropping some. V, J and clone size reflect that table, while D and trimming were determined from the DNA. The sample has some 400,000 clones; around nine tenths are singletons. This clone was observed a single time. Additional DNA sequences in this sample encode the identical CDR3. Deletions cut 4 bases from V and 2 bases from J, with 8 bases between. Germline V CDR1 and CDR2: SGHTA, FQGNSA. This CDR3 is built from 14 residues. The chain uses TRBV7-2 and TRBJ2-2; D gene ambiguous. This receptor was identified in a human donor in a cohort sampled during active COVID-19. The sample consisted of peripheral blood. CDR3 bases: TGTGCCAGCAGCTCTTACAGAAACACCGGGGAGCTGTTTTTT. Translated, it gives CASSSYRNTGELFF.